This T cell receptor beta chain was found in a study of blood T cell repertoires in COVID-19. CDR3 length: 15 residues. Germline V gene data show CDR1 as SGDLS and CDR2 as YYNGEE. The junction had 2 bases not matched to a gene; V was cut back by 0 bases and J by 1 base. Authors' methods: Amplification of reference gene primers was used by the study to estimate nucleated cell counts. Sequencing used immunoSEQ multiplex PCR; TCRdb keeps in-frame clones, though not all of them. The DNA gave D and trimming, while V, J and clone size come from that table. The top ten hold roughly a tenth of the sample, which has about 170,000 clones, roughly 85% seen once.

The receptor was isolated from an elderly woman with active or convalescent COVID-19. The sample was peripheral blood. The rearrangement links TRBV9 to TRBJ2-7; 9 positions match TRBD1. The CDR3 reads CASSVEGTGSYEQYF. DNA of the CDR3: TGTGCCAGCAGCGTAGAAGGGACAGGGTCCTACGAGCAGTACTTC.